The 22 T cell receptor beta chains below were found in one sample sequenced in a study of response to subunit inactivated influenza vaccine. TCRdb reanalysed the RT-PCR reads using MiXCR and keeps one entry per CDR3 protein. This sample yields roughly 650,000 distinct CDR3 sequences, of which around 14% are seen a single time; 11% belongs to the top ten. This specimen consisted of PBMCs from blood, obtained roughly 12 days after vaccination. The source of these receptors is a man aged 45-60 years who received an inactivated influenza vaccine.

This clonotype was observed a handful of times. The rearrangement uses TRBV7-2 and TRBJ2-7; 11 positions agree with TRBD1. Germline lookup yields CDR1 SGHTA and CDR2 FQGNSA. The CDR3 length is 15 residues. After removal of 5 bases from V and 5 bases from J, the junction contained 8 bases not matched to a gene. In DNA, the CDR3 is TGTGCCAGCAGCGGGAGGACAGGGGGCATCGACGAGCAGTACTTC. This sequence encodes CASSGRTGGIDEQYF.

CDR3 bases: TGTGCCAGCAGCCCGATAAACACCGGGGAGCTGTTTTTT. This encodes CASSPINTGELFF. This chain uses TRBV7-9 with TRBJ2-2; D remains unclear. The V gene lost 5 bases and the J gene lost 2 bases, with 6 bases spanning the gap. Germline values: CDR1 SEHNR, CDR2 FQNEAQ (reference sequence). The CDR3 has 13 amino acids.

This clonotype was detected only a few times. The chain carries TRBV2 and TRBJ2-2, with D possibly called TRBD1 or TRBD2 (5 bases each). Germline CDR1 is SNHLY and CDR2 is FYNNEI. Trimming removed 5 bases from V and 5 bases from J, with 12 bases in between. The CDR3 extends over 14 amino acids. The CDR3: CASSRGPITGELFF. The CDR3 DNA follows: TGTGCCAGCAGTCGGGGACCAATTACCGGGGAGCTGTTTTTT. Complete variable domain (other parts from reference TRBV2 and TRBJ2-2): EPEVTQTPSHQVTQMGQEVILRCVPISNHLYFYWYRQILGQKVEFLVSFYNNEISEKSEIFDDQFSVERPDGSNFTLKIRSTKLEDSAMYFCASSRGPITGELFFGEGSRLTVL.

The gene calls are TRBV10-3 and TRBJ1-1, with D possibly TRBD1 on 6 matching bases. The CDR3 totals 13 residues. The germline V and J ends were trimmed by 9 bases and 5 bases, with 16 bases remaining between them. From germline, CDR1 is ENHRY and CDR2 SYGVKD. The CDR3 loop reads CAMTQGAETEAFF. The CDR3 DNA reads as TGTGCCATGACACAGGGTGCCGAGACTGAAGCTTTCTTT.

CDR3 coding DNA: TGTGCCAGCAGTTACTCGGTCCCGGCCCTCACAGATACGCAGTATTTT. The encoded protein is CASSYSVPALTDTQYF. This chain uses TRBV6-2 or TRBV6-3 with TRBJ2-3, with D hard to call. With 0 bases removed from V and 2 bases from J, the gap between germline ends came to 12 bases. The CDR3 length is 16 residues. Per the germline V gene, CDR1 is MNHEY and CDR2 is SVGEGT.

This clonotype was counted only a few times. The V and J genes are TRBV19 and TRBJ1-1; 9 nucleotides match TRBD1. The CDR3 is made up of 15 amino acids. Trimming took 2 bases from V and 7 from J; bases not matched to a gene: 8. From germline, CDR1 is LNHDA and CDR2 SQIVND (reference sequence). The CDR3 is CASSITAGTGSEAFF. CDR3 sequence (DNA): TGTGCCAGTAGTATAACGGCCGGGACAGGGAGTGAAGCTTTCTTT. Filled out from reference TRBV19 and TRBJ1-1, the complete variable domain reads DGGITQSPKYLFRKEGQNVTLSCEQNLNHDAMYWYRQDPGQGLRLIYYSQIVNDFQKGDIAEGYSVSREKKESFPLTVTSAQKNPTAFYLCASSITAGTGSEAFFGQGTRLTVV.

The J gene is TRBJ2-3, the V gene TRBV29-1; D is perhaps TRBD2 (6 bases). With 6 bases removed from V and 2 bases from J, the gap between germline ends came to 15 bases. This CDR3 comprises 14 residues. The V gene's germline CDR1 is SQVTM and CDR2 ANQGSEA. The CDR3 DNA sequence: TGCAGCGTCGTGGACTACAAACTCACAGATACGCAGTATTTT. Amino acid sequence: CSVVDYKLTDTQYF.

J is TRBJ2-2 and V is TRBV11-1; 8 bases map to TRBD1. CDR1 is SGHAT and CDR2 is FQDESV in the germline V gene (reference sequence). CDR3 size: 20 residues. Germline trimming cut 8 bases from V and 6 bases from J; bases unmatched to any gene: 26. CDR3 protein: CASGPGFGRRGTGGSGELFF. The CDR3 DNA sequence: TGTGCCAGCGGGCCGGGTTTCGGGCGAAGAGGCACAGGGGGGTCCGGGGAGCTGTTTTTT.

This clonotype was seen once. The chain couples TRBV9 to TRBJ2-5; D might be TRBD1 (5 bases). Trimming removed 0 bases from V and 2 bases from J, with 11 bases in between. This CDR3 is built from 15 residues. Per germline, CDR1 SGDLS and CDR2 YYNGEE. DNA for the CDR3: TGTGCCAGCAGCGTAGCAGGGCAAGCTCAAGAGACCCAGTACTTC. Its translation is CASSVAGQAQETQYF.

This clonotype was recorded a few times. The chain couples TRBV28 to TRBJ1-6, with no clear D. Germline lookup yields CDR1 MDHEN and CDR2 SYDVKM. The CDR3 loop spans 14 amino acids. Trimming stripped 5 bases from V and 4 bases from J, with 9 bases between. The CDR3 DNA reads as TGTGCCAGCAGTCTACCTAGGTATAATTCACCCCTCCACTTT. Translating gives CASSLPRYNSPLHF.

This chain connects TRBV5-1 to TRBJ1-2; 7 bases map to TRBD1. The CDR3 loop spans 14 amino acids. V lost 4 bases and J lost 3; bases outside the gene matches: 6. In germline, CDR1 is SGHRS, CDR2 YFSETQ. CDR3 residues: CASSGGDSDYGYTF. For the CDR3, the DNA is TGCGCCAGCAGCGGGGGGGACAGCGACTATGGCTACACCTTC.

The chain links TRBV10-3 to TRBJ2-3; 14 positions match TRBD2. This CDR3 region has 15 residues. Germline V gives CDR1 ENHRY, CDR2 SYGVKD. With 9 bases clipped from V and 5 bases from J, the junction kept 7 bases outside the gene matches. The CDR3 region has the DNA TGTGCCATGGGGACCGGGACTAGCGGGAGAGATACGCAGTATTTT. Protein: CAMGTGTSGRDTQYF.

This clonotype showed up just a few times. The chain combines TRBV28 with TRBJ2-6; D perhaps matches TRBD1 (5 bases). Germline V gene sequence: CDR1 MDHEN, CDR2 SYDVKM. The CDR3 totals 15 residues. V shed 6 bases and J shed 0 bases, with 9 bases lying between them. The CDR3 DNA is TGTGCCAGCAGACCCAGGGACTCTGGGGCCAACGTCCTGACTTTC. Translating gives CASRPRDSGANVLTF.

This clonotype was detected a few times. The chain is built from TRBV10-3 and TRBJ2-7; no clear D gene. The CDR3 runs to 15 residues. Germline CDR1 and CDR2: ENHRY and SYGVKD. V shed 2 bases and J shed 1 base, with 12 bases lying between them. Written as DNA, the CDR3 is TGTGCCATCAGTGAGGCAGAACCACCTTCCTACGAGCAGTACTTC. The encoded protein is CAISEAEPPSYEQYF.

The CDR3 spells CASAQWSTGELFF. Written as DNA, the CDR3 is TGTGCCAGCGCGCAATGGAGCACCGGGGAGCTGTTTTTT. The chain combines TRBV6-6 with TRBJ2-2; D unclear. Trimming shortened V by 8 bases and J by 4 bases, and 11 bases separated the two germline ends. This CDR3 region has 13 residues. Germline CDR1 and CDR2: MNHNY and SVGAGI (reference sequence).

This clonotype was counted only a few times. This chain connects TRBV14 to TRBJ2-1; 10 bases agree with TRBD2. The trim removed 5 bases at V and 16 bases at J, leaving 11 bases unmatched. The CDR3 loop spans 13 amino acids. CDR1 is SGHDN, CDR2 FVKESK, per germline. CDR3 sequence: CASSIGTGTSDFF. The CDR3 DNA reads TGTGCCAGCAGCATTGGGACCGGGACTAGCGACTTCTTC.

The gene calls are TRBV11-2 and TRBJ2-3; 9 bases map to TRBD2. CDR3 length: 17 amino acids. V lost 0 bases to trimming and J lost 4 bases; unmatched junction nucleotides: 8. Germline V gives CDR1 SGHAT, CDR2 FQNNGV. CDR3 sequence: CASSLDFSGGMADTQYF. The CDR3, as DNA: TGTGCCAGCAGCTTAGATTTTAGCGGGGGAATGGCAGATACGCAGTATTTT. Drawing the rest from reference TRBV11-2 and TRBJ2-3, the complete variable domain is EAGVAQSPRYKIIEKRQSVAFWCNPISGHATLYWYQQILGQGPKLLIQFQNNGVVDDSQLPKDRFSAERLKGVDSTLKIQPAKLEDSAVYLCASSLDFSGGMADTQYFGPGTRLTVL.

This clonotype was observed a handful of times. The J gene is TRBJ2-5, the V gene TRBV20-1; D might be TRBD2 (6 bases). CDR3 length: 13 amino acids. V dropped 4 bases and J dropped 5 bases, with 14 bases sitting between them. Germline V gene lookup returns CDR1 DFQATT and CDR2 SNEGSKA (reference sequence). This CDR3 reads CSAKGGRPETQYF. As DNA, the CDR3 is TGCAGTGCTAAGGGAGGTCGGCCGGAGACCCAGTACTTC.

This clonotype occurred many times. This chain links TRBV18 with TRBJ2-2; 8 bases map to TRBD1. Germline V lookup: CDR1 KGHSH, CDR2 LQKENI. CDR3 size: 16 residues. J was trimmed by 5 bases and V by 2 bases; bases with no gene match: 7. CDR3 residues: CASSPFDRGGTGELFF. CDR3 DNA sequence: TGTGCCAGCTCACCATTCGACAGGGGAGGAACCGGGGAGCTGTTTTTT. Looking up the rest from reference TRBV18 and TRBJ2-2 gives the full variable domain: NAGVMQNPRHLVRRRGQEARLRCSPMKGHSHVYWYRQLPEEGLKFMVYLQKENIIDESGMPKERFSAEFPKEGPSILRIQQVVRGDSAAYFCASSPFDRGGTGELFFGEGSRLTVL.

This rearrangement joins TRBV14 to TRBJ2-7; the D is unclear. Germline V gene data show CDR1 as SGHDN and CDR2 as FVKESK. This CDR3 is built from 14 residues. The germline V and J ends were trimmed by 3 bases and 2 bases, with 11 bases remaining between them. CDR3 amino acids: CASSQLPPAYEQYF. CDR3 sequence (DNA): TGTGCCAGCAGCCAGTTACCACCGGCCTACGAGCAGTACTTC.

In this sample, this clonotype turned up many times. This chain joins TRBV20-1 and TRBJ1-2; tentative D call: TRBD1 (5 bases). Trimming took 1 base from V and 4 from J, leaving 13 bases between them. CDR3 length equals 14 residues. CDR1 is DFQATT and CDR2 is SNEGSKA in the germline V gene (reference sequence). The CDR3 spells CSARVGQGGYGYTF. In DNA, the CDR3 is TGCAGTGCTAGAGTCGGGCAGGGAGGCTATGGCTACACCTTC.

This clonotype has more than one count but fewer than ten. CDR3 sequence (DNA): TGTGCCAGCAGCCCGGTGGGGGACAAAGACCTCCCTGAAGCTTTCTTT. It specifies CASSPVGDKDLPEAFF. This chain joins TRBV6-1 and TRBJ1-1; possibly TRBD1 for D (6 bases). CDR3 length: 16 amino acids. The germline V and J ends were trimmed by 6 bases and 6 bases, with 23 bases remaining between them. CDR1 is MNHNS, CDR2 SASEGT, per germline.